The rows below give T cell receptor beta chains drawn from one sample of a study of blood T cell repertoires in COVID-19. Here immunoSEQ multiplex PCR was the method, and the copy in TCRdb shows in-frame clones only, minus some. The profile covers some 79,000 clones, with more than 85% appearing a single time and approximately 15% taken by the ten largest. Material: peripheral blood. Receptor source: a man between 65 and 85 years old with active or convalescent COVID-19. Each CDR3 is given with its conserved first and last residue. The order of the fields is D gene, V gene, J gene, clone size, CDR3 protein, CDR3 DNA. A D gene is named only where the DNA matches it firmly. Clone size is shown for a subset of rows, as once, few, many or a class of expanded clone.

>TRBD1|TRBV6-5|TRBJ1-6|NA
CASSYWGQGEITLHF
TGTGCCAGCAGTTACTGGGGACAGGGGGAAATCACCCTCCACTTT
>NA|TRBV5-6|TRBJ2-6|NA
CASSSDRPSGANVLTF
TGTGCCAGCAGTTCGGACAGACCCTCTGGGGCCAACGTCCTGACTTTC
>NA|TRBV30|TRBJ1-6|NA
CAWGRTELNSYNSPLHF
TGTGCCTGGGGTAGGACAGAGCTCAACTCCTATAATTCACCCCTCCACTTT
>TRBD2|TRBV6-5|TRBJ2-7|NA
CASTTALGGVDEQYF
TGTGCCAGCACTACGGCCTTGGGAGGGGTTGACGAGCAGTACTTC
>TRBD2|TRBV5-1|TRBJ2-3|NA
CASSLRLAGSTDTQYF
TGCGCCAGCAGCTTGCGTCTAGCGGGTAGCACAGATACGCAGTATTTT
>TRBD1|TRBV6-2/TRBV6-3|TRBJ1-2|NA
CASSYGQGGYTF
TGTGCCAGCAGTTACGGACAGGGTGGCTACACCTTC
>TRBD2|TRBV6-5|TRBJ2-7|once
CASSYVGEGHEQYF
TGTGCCAGCAGTTACGTAGGGGAGGGTCACGAGCAGTACTTC
>TRBD2|TRBV18|TRBJ2-1|NA
CASSPPTSGNRRWEQFF
TGTGCCAGCTCACCACCGACTAGCGGTAACCGACGGTGGGAGCAGTTCTTC
>NA|TRBV3-1/TRBV3-2|TRBJ1-1|once
CASSQGCETEAFF
TGTGCCAGCAGCCAAGGATGCGAGACTGAAGCTTTCTTT
>TRBD1|TRBV7-2|TRBJ2-1|NA
CASSLAAQGVYNEQFF
TGTGCCAGCAGCTTAGCGGCCCAGGGGGTCTACAATGAGCAGTTCTTC
>NA|TRBV28|TRBJ1-4|NA
CASGSGGATNEKLFF
TGTGCCAGCGGATCGGGGGGCGCAACTAATGAAAAACTGTTTTTT
>TRBD2|TRBV6-5|TRBJ2-5|NA
CAISGGRKTQYF
TGTGCCATTAGCGGGGGACGGAAGACCCAGTACTTC
>NA|TRBV6-1|TRBJ2-1|NA
CASSEAIQGRAEQFF
TGTGCCAGCAGTGAAGCTATTCAGGGAAGGGCTGAGCAGTTCTTC
>TRBD1|TRBV10-2|TRBJ2-5|NA
CASRAGGSGAETQYF
TGCGCCAGCAGGGCAGGGGGCTCGGGGGCGGAGACCCAGTACTTC
>NA|TRBV4-2|TRBJ2-7|NA
CASSHGIAPYEQYF
TGTGCCAGCAGCCACGGGATTGCCCCCTACGAGCAGTACTTC
>TRBD1|TRBV3-1/TRBV3-2|TRBJ1-2|few
CASSQDEVTGGFRGYGYTF
TGTGCCAGCAGCCAAGATGAGGTTACAGGGGGGTTCCGGGGCTATGGCTACACCTTC
>NA|TRBV6-5|TRBJ2-5|NA
CASSISGGYETQYF
TGTGCCAGCAGTATTTCTGGCGGGTACGAGACCCAGTACTTC
>NA|TRBV12-3/TRBV12-4|TRBJ1-4|NA
CASSLAGQPKLFF
TGTGCCAGCAGTTTAGCGGGACAACCAAAACTGTTTTTT
>NA|TRBV28|TRBJ1-3|NA
CASSSGQRLIYF
TGTGCCAGCAGTAGCGGACAGCGACTCATATATTTT
>NA|TRBV6-5|TRBJ2-3|NA
CASSPRFGMQYF
TGTGCCAGCAGTCCCAGGTTCGGTATGCAGTATTTT
>TRBD1|TRBV2|TRBJ1-4|NA
CASRDWTGTNEKLFF
TGTGCCAGCAGGGACTGGACAGGGACTAATGAAAAACTGTTTTTT
>NA|TRBV19|TRBJ1-6|NA
CASSTKIWESSYNSPLHF
TGTGCCAGTAGTACGAAGATTTGGGAGAGCTCCTATAATTCACCCCTCCACTTT
>TRBD2|TRBV4-2|TRBJ2-2|NA
CASSPSASGTNTGELFF
TGTGCCAGCAGCCCGAGCGCTAGCGGGACGAACACCGGGGAGCTGTTTTTT
>TRBD2|TRBV5-5|TRBJ2-7|NA
CASSSKREMFDEQYF
TGTGCCAGCAGCTCCAAGCGGGAGATGTTCGACGAGCAGTACTTC
>NA|TRBV6-2/TRBV6-3|TRBJ1-6|few
CASSLTLDSPLHF
TGTGCCAGCAGCTTAACATTGGATTCACCCCTCCACTTT
>NA|TRBV5-1|TRBJ2-2|NA
CASSLGTGMRAGELFF
TGCGCCAGCAGCTTGGGGACTGGCATGAGGGCCGGGGAGCTGTTTTTT
>TRBD2|TRBV2|TRBJ2-5|NA
CASSERLAGVLETQYF
TGTGCCAGCAGTGAAAGGCTGGCGGGAGTATTAGAGACCCAGTACTTC
>TRBD1|TRBV2|TRBJ1-2|once
CASSAGQGAVYGYTF
TGTGCCAGCAGCGCTGGACAGGGGGCGGTCTATGGCTACACCTTC
>NA|TRBV7-9|TRBJ1-2|NA
CASSLVASGYTF
TGTGCCAGCAGCTTAGTAGCGTCGGGCTACACCTTC
>NA|TRBV4-3|TRBJ1-2|NA
CASSQEQSQLYGYTF
TGCGCCAGCAGCCAAGAACAGTCGCAGCTCTATGGCTACACCTTC
>NA|TRBV5-6|TRBJ1-6|NA
CASSSLTTGGSPLHF
TGTGCCAGCAGCTCCTTGACTACGGGGGGATCACCCCTCCACTTT
>TRBD1|TRBV14|TRBJ1-2|NA
CASSPAFITGEDYGYTF
TGTGCCAGCAGCCCCGCCTTTATCACAGGGGAAGATTATGGCTACACCTTC
>TRBD2|TRBV15|TRBJ2-1|NA
CATSSQRLAGYNEQFF
TGTGCCACCAGCTCGCAGCGACTAGCGGGTTACAATGAGCAGTTCTTC
>NA|TRBV11-2|TRBJ1-1|NA
CASSLEGAGKAFF
TGTGCCAGCAGCTTAGAGGGGGCAGGGAAAGCTTTCTTT
>NA|TRBV7-3|TRBJ2-2|NA
CASSPLTGGGGELFF
TGTGCCAGCAGCCCTCTGACTGGAGGTGGCGGGGAGCTGTTTTTT
>TRBD1|TRBV10-3|TRBJ1-4|few
CAISTGQAEKLFF
TGTGCCATCTCGACAGGGCAGGCTGAAAAACTGTTTTTT
>TRBD1|TRBV28|TRBJ1-1|NA
CASTLYRDSEAFF
TGTGCCAGCACTTTATACCGGGACAGCGAAGCTTTCTTT
>NA|TRBV10-3|TRBJ2-2|NA
CAISEDSRGTGELFF
TGTGCCATCAGCGAGGACTCGAGGGGGACCGGGGAGCTGTTTTTT
>TRBD2|TRBV28|TRBJ2-7|NA
CASSLVSSGNYEQYF
TGTGCCAGCAGTTTGGTGTCTAGCGGGAACTACGAGCAGTACTTC
>NA|TRBV7-2|TRBJ1-5|NA
CASSSHAQGKQPQHF
TGTGCCAGCAGCTCCCACGCTCAGGGGAAACAGCCCCAGCATTTT
>NA|TRBV30|TRBJ2-2|NA
CAWRRSSNTGELFF
TGTGCCTGGAGAAGGAGTTCGAACACCGGGGAGCTGTTTTTT
>TRBD1|TRBV14|TRBJ1-1|NA
CASSQDLPGGPLNTEAFF
TGTGCCAGCAGCCAAGATCTTCCAGGGGGACCACTGAACACTGAAGCTTTCTTT
>TRBD1|TRBV6-2/TRBV6-3|TRBJ1-5|few
CASSHGQGPKNQPQHF
TGTGCCAGCAGTCACGGACAGGGCCCAAAGAATCAGCCCCAGCATTTT
>TRBD2|TRBV6-5|TRBJ2-1|NA
CASSAGTSGYNEQFF
TGTGCCAGCAGCGCCGGGACTAGCGGGTACAATGAGCAGTTCTTC
>TRBD1|TRBV30|TRBJ1-4|NA
CAWSETGKLFF
TGTGCCTGGAGTGAGACAGGGAAACTGTTTTTT
>NA|TRBV28|TRBJ2-5|NA
CASSFSRVETQYF
TGTGCCAGCAGTTTTTCGAGGGTTGAGACCCAGTACTTC
>TRBD1|TRBV5-1|TRBJ1-1|NA
CASSWGQGFTEAFF
TGCGCCAGCAGCTGGGGACAGGGATTCACTGAAGCTTTCTTT
>NA|TRBV28|TRBJ1-2|NA
CASSLVGLGGYTF
TGTGCCAGCAGTTTGGTCGGACTAGGCGGCTACACCTTC
>TRBD1|TRBV3-1/TRBV3-2|TRBJ1-1|NA
CASSQDGTGEPEAFF
TGTGCCAGCAGCCAAGACGGGACAGGGGAACCAGAAGCTTTCTTT
>TRBD1|TRBV28|TRBJ1-3|once
CASWTGLGNTIYF
TGTGCCAGCTGGACAGGGTTAGGAAACACCATATATTTT
>NA|TRBV19|TRBJ1-1|NA
CASSAGQKPMNTEAFF
TGTGCCAGTAGTGCCGGACAGAAACCCATGAACACTGAAGCTTTCTTT
>NA|TRBV3-1/TRBV3-2|TRBJ1-2|NA
CASSQGRGVILGYTF
TGTGCCAGCAGCCAAGGGCGGGGCGTTATACTGGGCTACACCTTC
>NA|TRBV18|TRBJ1-5|NA
CASSPAGGGVENQPQHF
TGTGCCAGCTCACCTGCTGGGGGAGGCGTAGAAAATCAGCCCCAGCATTTT
>TRBD1|TRBV7-2|TRBJ1-4|NA
CASSVSGGLQEKLFF
TGTGCCAGCAGCGTTTCAGGGGGATTACAGGAAAAACTGTTTTTT